A single sample gave rise to the 6 T cell receptor beta chains below, sequenced in a study of T cell responses to AZD1222 COVID-19 vaccine. Repertoires were generated with immunoSEQ multiplex PCR, while TCRdb's copy carries only in-frame clones and drops some. The sample shows around 130,000 clones, 80% to 95% of them seen only once. The sample was peripheral blood, taken 28 days after the second dose of the MenACWY control vaccine. These receptors came from an adult who received the MenACWY meningococcal vaccine as a control.

The V call is TRBV29-1, the J call TRBJ1-1, with D possibly being TRBD1 (5 bases). The CDR3 loop spans 11 amino acids. V lost 6 bases to trimming and J lost 6 bases, with 11 bases between them. CDR1 is SQVTM and CDR2 is ANQGSEA in the germline V gene. The CDR3 here is CSVGGWSEAFF. The DNA of the CDR3 is TGCAGCGTGGGGGGTTGGTCTGAAGCTTTCTTT.

This clone was recorded only once. The rearrangement uses TRBV14 and TRBJ2-3; D is uncertain. The germline gives CDR1 SGHDN, CDR2 FVKESK. V gave up 8 bases and J gave up 0 bases, with 15 bases separating them. The CDR3 contains 15 residues. CDR3 residues: CASAPHISSTDTQYF. The CDR3, as DNA: TGTGCCAGCGCCCCTCACATCTCTAGCACAGATACGCAGTATTTT.

The chain is built from TRBV15 and TRBJ2-5; 9 bases match TRBD2. Germline loops: CDR1 LNHNV, CDR2 YYDKDF (reference sequence). V gave up 1 base and J gave up 3 bases; unmatched junction bases: 6. The CDR3 runs 16 residues. CDR3: CATSRGASGKKETQYF. Here the CDR3 DNA reads TGTGCCACCAGCAGAGGGGCTAGCGGGAAAAAAGAGACCCAGTACTTC.

This sequence joins TRBV7-9 and TRBJ2-2, with D possibly being TRBD1 or TRBD2 (5 bases each). The germline V gene encodes CDR1 SEHNR and CDR2 FQNEAQ (reference sequence). V was clipped by 1 base and J by 1 base, with 16 bases between them. The CDR3 sequence is 18 residues long. CDR3 sequence reads: CASSLESIGEKNTGELFF. The CDR3 DNA sequence: TGTGCCAGCAGCTTAGAAAGTATAGGGGAGAAGAACACCGGGGAGCTGTTTTTT.

This clone came up once. The chain employs TRBV6-5 and TRBJ1-3; D is unresolved. V lost 10 bases, J lost 1 base, and 8 bases lay in between. CDR3 length equals 12 residues. Per the germline V gene, CDR1 is MNHEY and CDR2 is SVGAGI. The DNA for the CDR3 is TGTGCCACCCAAAATTCTGGAAACACCATATATTTT. It codes for CATQNSGNTIYF.

The rearrangement links TRBV2 to TRBJ2-1; weak D call: TRBD2 (6 bases). The CDR3 covers 11 residues. Trimming left V 8 bases short and J 10 bases short, with 12 bases between. Looked up from germline, CDR1 is SNHLY and CDR2 is FYNNEI. Here the CDR3 reads CASVVREEQFF. The DNA of the CDR3 is TGTGCCAGCGTCGTTCGGGAGGAGCAGTTCTTC.